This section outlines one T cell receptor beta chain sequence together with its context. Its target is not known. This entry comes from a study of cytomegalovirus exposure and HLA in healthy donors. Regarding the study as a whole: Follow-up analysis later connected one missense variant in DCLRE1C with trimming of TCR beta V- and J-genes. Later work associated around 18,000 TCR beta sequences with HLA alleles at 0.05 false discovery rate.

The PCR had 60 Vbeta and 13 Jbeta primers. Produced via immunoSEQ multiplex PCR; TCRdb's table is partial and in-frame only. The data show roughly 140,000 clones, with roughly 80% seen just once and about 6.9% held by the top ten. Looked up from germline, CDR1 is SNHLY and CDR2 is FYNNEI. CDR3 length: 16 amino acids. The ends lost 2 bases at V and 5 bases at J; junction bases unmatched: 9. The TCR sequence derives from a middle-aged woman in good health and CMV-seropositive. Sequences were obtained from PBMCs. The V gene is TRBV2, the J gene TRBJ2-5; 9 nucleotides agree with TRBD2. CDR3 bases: TGTGCCAGCAGTGAAATGCTAGCGGGAAGTTGGGAGACCCAGTACTTC. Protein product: CASSEMLAGSWETQYF.